This passage covers 30 T cell receptor beta chains from one sample sequenced in a study of beta chain features in type 1 diabetes. General observations from the study: For Type 1 diabetes patients, all four CD4+ subsets carried TCRB CDR3s that were moderately but significantly shorter.

No antigen has been identified for these receptors. Isolated RNA was reverse transcribed in full, so expressed TCRB transcripts were sequenced. The assay was immunoSEQ multiplex PCR, and TCRdb's table has in-frame clones only and misses some. The table lists under 300,000 clones, approximately 15% of them singletons. Sequencing input: naive CD4+ T cells from blood. These receptors were obtained from a man aged 25-45 years with type 1 diabetes.

This clone was seen only a few times. This CDR3 is CATSREDRGSGYTF. In DNA, the CDR3 is TGTGCCACCAGCAGAGAGGACAGGGGAAGTGGCTACACCTTC. V is TRBV15 and J is TRBJ1-2; 9 nucleotides align to TRBD1. This CDR3 region has 14 residues. Germline values: CDR1 LNHNV, CDR2 YYDKDF (reference sequence). V lost 0 bases, J lost 7 bases, and 3 bases stayed unmatched. Using reference TRBV15 and TRBJ1-2 for the parts outside the CDR3, the full variable domain is DAMVIQNPRYQVTQFGKPVTLSCSQTLNHNVMYWYQQKSSQAPKLLFHYYDKDFNNEADTPDNFQSRRPNTSFCFLDIRSPGLGDTAMYLCATSREDRGSGYTFGSGTRLTVV.

This chain uses TRBV9 with TRBJ2-1; D is possibly TRBD2 (6 bases). Germline V gene data show CDR1 as SGDLS and CDR2 as YYNGEE. The CDR3 consists of 17 residues. Trimming stripped 1 base from V and 1 base from J, with 15 bases between. CDR3 sequence reads: CASSVLSGPVSYNEQFF. The CDR3 DNA is TGTGCCAGCAGCGTATTGAGCGGGCCCGTTTCCTACAATGAGCAGTTCTTC.

This clone occurred a few times. The chain combines TRBV7-2 with TRBJ2-3; 7 bases are a match to TRBD2. The length of the CDR3 is 14 residues. Losses at the gene ends were 3 bases for V and 6 bases for J; bases not matched to a gene: 6. Germline loops: CDR1 SGHTA, CDR2 FQGNSA. Written as DNA, the CDR3 is TGTGCCAGCAGCTTGGGGGGGGAACTGGATACGCAGTATTTT. This gives the protein CASSLGGELDTQYF.

This clone came up once. The chain links TRBV29-1 to TRBJ2-5; 9 bases are a match to TRBD1. The J call may be in error: the DNA end matches TRBJ2-7 better. Germline assignment: CDR1 SQVTM and CDR2 ANQGSEA. This CDR3 is built from 14 residues. The DNA of the CDR3 is TGCAGCGTTGACTCCGGACAGGGGTCCTACGAGCAGTACTTC. Encoded protein: CSVDSGQGSYEQYF.

This clone was counted a few times. V gene TRBV11-1 combines with J gene TRBJ1-1; D perhaps matches TRBD1 (5 bases). The V and J ends lost 3 bases and 5 bases respectively, with 13 bases between them. The length of the CDR3 is 14 residues. The V gene's germline CDR1 is SGHAT and CDR2 FQDESV (reference sequence). The CDR3 reads CASSFGAPPTEAFF. In DNA, the CDR3 is TGTGCCAGCAGCTTTGGGGCCCCCCCTACTGAAGCTTTCTTT.

The rearrangement uses TRBV7-9 and TRBJ2-5; D unresolved. Germline CDR1 and CDR2: SEHNR and FQNEAQ (reference sequence). Trimming stripped 4 bases from V and 4 bases from J, with 4 bases between. This CDR3 has 11 residues. The CDR3 DNA sequence: TGTGCCAGCAGCTCCTCAGAGACCCAGTACTTC. It encodes CASSSSETQYF. The variable domain in full, with the rest retrieved from reference TRBV7-9 and TRBJ2-5, is DTGVSQNPRHKITKRGQNVTFRCDPISEHNRLYWYRQTLGQGPEFLTYFQNEAQLEKSRLLSDRFSAERPKGSFSTLEIQRTEQGDSAMYLCASSSSETQYFGPGTRLLVL.

This clone was found a few times. This rearrangement joins TRBV30 to TRBJ2-3; possible D gene TRBD2, 5 bases. CDR1 is GTSNPN, CDR2 SVGIG, per germline (reference sequence). Between the trimmed V and J ends, which lost 2 bases and 3 bases, there was a span of 15 bases. The CDR3 loop spans 15 amino acids. CDR3 nucleotide sequence: TGTGCCTGGAGTAACGGCGGGCGGAGGACAGATACGCAGTATTTT. Residues: CAWSNGGRRTDTQYF.

This clone turned up a few times. The chain couples TRBV5-1 to TRBJ2-7, with a tentative D call TRBD2 (6 bases). CDR1 SGHRS and CDR2 YFSETQ come from the germline V gene. This CDR3 contains 14 residues. Trimming left V 2 bases short and J 2 bases short, with 11 bases between. In DNA, the CDR3 is TGCGCCAGCAGCTTTTCACGGGAGACCTACGAGCAGTACTTC. This translates into CASSFSRETYEQYF.

The V gene is TRBV2, the J gene TRBJ2-5; D is unresolved. Between the trimmed V and J ends, which lost 4 bases and 2 bases, there was a span of 11 bases. Per germline, CDR1 SNHLY and CDR2 FYNNEI. The CDR3 covers 14 residues. CDR3 coding DNA: TGTGCCAGCAGTGCGCACATCTCGCAAGAGACCCAGTACTTC. Translation gives CASSAHISQETQYF.

The rearrangement links TRBV18 to TRBJ2-3; 12 bases align to TRBD2. The CDR3 totals 16 residues. CDR1 and CDR2 (germline): KGHSH, LQKENI. V shed 2 bases and J 9 bases; nucleotides not matched to a gene: 9. The CDR3 loop reads CASSPSSGGATLTQYF. The CDR3 nucleotides are TGTGCCAGCTCACCATCTAGCGGGGGGGCTACGCTCACGCAGTATTTT.

Only a few counts were recorded for this clone. The DNA is omitted, as the CDR3 cannot be located on it reliably, and the CDR3 follows TCRdb's listing. The rearrangement uses TRBV9 and TRBJ2-3; TRBD1 was called by the table and not checked on the DNA. Germline lookup yields CDR1 SGDLS and CDR2 YYNGEE. The CDR3 sequence runs 17 residues, both termini included. The CDR3 region is CASSVTDSAPGTDTQYF.

This clone turned up a few times. The CDR3 DNA reads TGTGCCAGTAGTATAAGGAGTAGCACAGATACGCAGTATTTT. Its translation is CASSIRSSTDTQYF. The chain is built from TRBV19 and TRBJ2-3; no clear D gene. Germline V CDR1 and CDR2: LNHDA, SQIVND (reference sequence). V lost 2 bases and J lost 0, with 6 bases in between. The CDR3 consists of 14 residues.

V usage is TRBV7-2 and J usage is TRBJ2-1; 9 nucleotides agree with TRBD1. V was clipped by 10 bases and J by 6 bases; unmatched bases: 10. Germline V lookup: CDR1 SGHTA, CDR2 FQGNSA. The CDR3 loop spans 14 amino acids. For the CDR3, the DNA is TGTGCCACCATGCGGGACAGGGCGGTCAATGAGCAGTTCTTC. Its translation is CATMRDRAVNEQFF.

The chain links TRBV6-1 to TRBJ1-3; D is perhaps TRBD1 (5 bases). Germline V gene lookup returns CDR1 MNHNS and CDR2 SASEGT. Trimming removed 2 bases from V and 2 bases from J, with 16 bases in between. The CDR3 extends over 17 amino acids. The CDR3: CASSESWGDATGNTIYF. The CDR3 DNA reads TGTGCCAGCAGTGAATCGTGGGGGGACGCCACTGGAAACACCATATATTTT.

J is TRBJ1-1 and V is TRBV5-1; 8 nucleotides agree with TRBD1. The V and J ends lost 2 bases and 4 bases, in that order; junction bases with no gene match: 10. The CDR3 covers 16 residues. Germline CDR1 reads SGHRS; CDR2 reads YFSETQ. CDR3 DNA: TGCGCCAGCAGCTTTCGGACAGGGAAGACGGTCACTGAAGCTTTCTTT. It yields the protein CASSFRTGKTVTEAFF.

The rearrangement uses TRBV2 and TRBJ1-1; D perhaps matches TRBD1 (5 bases). Germline V gene sequence: CDR1 SNHLY, CDR2 FYNNEI. The CDR3 is 15 residues long. V was trimmed by 2 bases and J by 4 bases, leaving 14 bases between them. CDR3 sequence reads: CASSESGRVGTEAFF. As DNA, the CDR3 is TGTGCCAGCAGTGAATCGGGCAGGGTGGGCACTGAAGCTTTCTTT.

In DNA, the CDR3 is TGTGCCAGCAGCCGTAACTGGGGGGACACTGAAGCTTTCTTT. Encoded protein: CASSRNWGDTEAFF. This chain links TRBV14 with TRBJ1-1; D is perhaps TRBD1 (5 bases). V lost 4 bases, J lost 3 bases, and 12 bases lay in between. The CDR3 consists of 14 residues. Germline V gives CDR1 SGHDN, CDR2 FVKESK.

This chain uses TRBV28 with TRBJ2-6, with 11 bases lining up with TRBD1. Germline CDR1 and CDR2: MDHEN and SYDVKM. The CDR3 runs to 18 residues. With 6 bases clipped from V and 3 bases from J, the junction kept 10 bases outside the gene matches. CDR3 sequence reads: CASSPPGQGAGGANVLTF. In DNA form, the CDR3 reads TGTGCCAGCAGCCCACCCGGACAGGGGGCTGGTGGGGCCAACGTCCTGACTTTC.

This clone appeared a few times. The V gene is TRBV10-3, the J gene TRBJ1-3, with TRBD1 as a possible D gene (6 bases). From germline, CDR1 is ENHRY and CDR2 SYGVKD. The V end lost 2 bases, the J end lost 5 bases, and 10 bases lay between the germline ends. The CDR3 is 14 residues long. The CDR3 is CAISEHGDRNTIYF. CDR3 DNA sequence: TGTGCCATCAGTGAGCACGGGGACAGAAACACCATATATTTT.

The chain is built from TRBV2 and TRBJ2-1; D is perhaps TRBD2 (5 bases). Trimming removed 5 bases at V and 1 base at J, with 12 bases between. Germline V lookup: CDR1 SNHLY, CDR2 FYNNEI. This CDR3 has 15 residues. The CDR3 protein is CASSSDGGSYNEQFF. CDR3 coding DNA: TGTGCCAGCAGTTCGGACGGAGGATCCTACAATGAGCAGTTCTTC. The variable domain in full, completed from reference TRBV2 and TRBJ2-1, reads EPEVTQTPSHQVTQMGQEVILRCVPISNHLYFYWYRQILGQKVEFLVSFYNNEISEKSEIFDDQFSVERPDGSNFTLKIRSTKLEDSAMYFCASSSDGGSYNEQFFGPGTRLTVL.

The gene calls are TRBV7-9 and TRBJ2-3; 9 bases map to TRBD1. V shed 5 bases, J shed 4 bases, and the junction held 7 bases outside the gene matches. Germline CDR1 SEHNR, CDR2 FQNEAQ (reference sequence). The CDR3 is made up of 15 amino acids. The CDR3 bases are TGTGCCAGCAGCCATACCGGACAGGGGTCAGATACGCAGTATTTT. Its translation is CASSHTGQGSDTQYF.

In its sample, this clone was seen a few times. The chain employs TRBV19 and TRBJ2-1; 10 bases align to TRBD1. Trimming at V came to 5 bases and at J to 0 bases, leaving 10 bases not matched to a gene. Germline assignment: CDR1 LNHDA and CDR2 SQIVND (reference sequence). CDR3 size: 18 residues. The DNA of the CDR3 is TGTGCCAGTAGTCCCCGGGACAGGGGCCGATTCTCCTACAATGAGCAGTTCTTC. Translating gives CASSPRDRGRFSYNEQFF.

This clone came up a few times. The V call is TRBV4-1, the J call TRBJ1-2; 8 bases map to TRBD1. The CDR3 spans 15 residues. Germline values: CDR1 MGHRA, CDR2 YSYEKL. Trimming took 0 bases from V and 7 from J; bases not matched to a gene: 7. The CDR3 DNA follows: TGCGCCAGCAGCCAAGATAGTGGACAGGGTATTGGCTACACCTTC. It encodes CASSQDSGQGIGYTF.

With regard to this clone: The same CDR3 can be traced to other DNA sequences in this sample. The genes are TRBV5-6 and TRBJ1-2, with D maybe TRBD1 (5 bases). Germline loops: CDR1 SGHDT, CDR2 YYEEEE. The CDR3 is made up of 15 amino acids. V dropped 0 bases and J dropped 2 bases, with 11 bases sitting between them. In DNA form, the CDR3 reads TGTGCCAGCAGCTTGGTTGGGAGGGGAAACTATGGCTACACCTTC. Amino acid sequence: CASSLVGRGNYGYTF.

This clone was observed a few times. This chain joins TRBV28 and TRBJ1-1, with D maybe TRBD1 (5 bases). CDR1 is MDHEN and CDR2 is SYDVKM in the germline V gene. The CDR3 spans 14 residues. The V end lost 7 bases, the J end lost 2 bases, and 14 bases lay between the germline ends. The CDR3 loop reads CASNLPRENTEAFF. The CDR3 region has the DNA TGTGCCAGCAATTTGCCCAGGGAAAACACTGAAGCTTTCTTT.

Only a few counts were recorded for this clone. CDR3 nucleotide sequence: TGTGCCAGCAGTCTATTAGGACAGGGGATGGTTCAGCCCCAGCATTTT. Its translation: CASSLLGQGMVQPQHF. This chain links TRBV2 with TRBJ1-5, with 9 positions matching TRBD1. V lost 5 bases and J lost 6; bases outside the gene matches: 11. CDR3 length equals 16 residues. CDR1 SNHLY and CDR2 FYNNEI come from the germline V gene. The full variable domain, in which reference TRBV2 and TRBJ1-5 provide the parts outside the CDR3, is EPEVTQTPSHQVTQMGQEVILRCVPISNHLYFYWYRQILGQKVEFLVSFYNNEISEKSEIFDDQFSVERPDGSNFTLKIRSTKLEDSAMYFCASSLLGQGMVQPQHFGDGTRLSIL.

This clone was recorded a few times. The genes are TRBV5-6 and TRBJ2-2, with D tentatively TRBD1 (5 bases). CDR1 is SGHDT, CDR2 YYEEEE, per germline. The CDR3 sequence is 14 residues long. Trimming took off 0 bases at V and 4 bases at J, with 7 bases between the two ends. CDR3 sequence: CASSLGQPTGELFF. The CDR3 DNA follows: TGTGCCAGCAGCTTGGGACAGCCCACCGGGGAGCTGTTTTTT.

This clone has more than one count but fewer than ten. The rearrangement joins TRBV6-5 to TRBJ2-2, with D maybe TRBD1 (5 bases). CDR3 length equals 15 residues. From germline, CDR1 is MNHEY and CDR2 SVGAGI. With 0 bases removed from V and 4 bases from J, the gap between germline ends came to 9 bases. For the CDR3, the DNA is TGTGCCAGCAGTTACTCTGGGGCGCCCACCGGGGAGCTGTTTTTT. Its protein product is CASSYSGAPTGELFF.

This clone has more than one count but fewer than ten. The CDR3 spells CASSPTGFETQYF. CDR3 sequence (DNA): TGCGCCAGCAGCCCAACAGGGTTCGAGACCCAGTACTTC. This rearrangement joins TRBV4-1 to TRBJ2-5, with D possibly being TRBD1 (6 bases). This CDR3 comprises 13 residues. Germline CDR1 is MGHRA and CDR2 is YSYEKL. V was clipped by 4 bases and J by 5 bases, with 11 bases between them.

The genes are TRBV29-1 and TRBJ1-1, with a possible D match to TRBD1 (5 bases). This CDR3 spans 13 amino acids. The germline V and J ends were trimmed by 8 bases and 0 bases, with 13 bases remaining between them. Looked up from germline, CDR1 is SQVTM and CDR2 is ANQGSEA. The CDR3 reads CSSKEQVNTEAFF. DNA for the CDR3: TGCAGCTCGAAGGAACAGGTGAACACTGAAGCTTTCTTT.